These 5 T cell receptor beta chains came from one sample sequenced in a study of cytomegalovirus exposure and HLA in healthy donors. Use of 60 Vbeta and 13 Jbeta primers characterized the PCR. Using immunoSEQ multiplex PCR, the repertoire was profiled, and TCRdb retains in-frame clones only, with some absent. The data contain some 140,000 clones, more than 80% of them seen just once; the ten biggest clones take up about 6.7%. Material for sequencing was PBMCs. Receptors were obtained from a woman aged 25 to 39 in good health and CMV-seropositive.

The CDR3 spells CASSRLAGVGEQYF. The CDR3 DNA sequence: TGTGCCAGCAGTAGACTAGCGGGGGTTGGCGAGCAGTACTTC. The chain uses TRBV6-5 and TRBJ2-7, with 12 bases fitting TRBD2. Germline-derived CDR1 and CDR2 are MNHEY and SVGAGI. The CDR3 consists of 14 residues. V trimming: 5 bases; J trimming: 6 bases; junction bases outside the gene matches: 5.

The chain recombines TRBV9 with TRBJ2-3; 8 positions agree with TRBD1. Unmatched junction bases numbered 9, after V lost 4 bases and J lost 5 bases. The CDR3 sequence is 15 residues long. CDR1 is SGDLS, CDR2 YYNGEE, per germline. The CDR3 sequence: CASSSTGGIEDTQYF. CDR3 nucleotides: TGTGCCAGCAGCAGTACAGGGGGGATCGAAGATACGCAGTATTTT. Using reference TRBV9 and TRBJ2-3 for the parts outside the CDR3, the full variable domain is DSGVTQTPKHLITATGQRVTLRCSPRSGDLSVYWYQQSLDQGLQFLIQYYNGEERAKGNILERFSAQQFPDLHSELNLSSLELGDSALYFCASSSTGGIEDTQYFGPGTRLTVL.

The CDR3 here is CASRGGAHEQYF. The CDR3 DNA is TGTGCCAGCAGGGGGGGGGCGCACGAGCAGTACTTC. The chain is built from TRBV5-4 and TRBJ2-7; a weak D match, TRBD2 (7 bases). CDR3 length: 12 amino acids. Germline values: CDR1 SGHNT, CDR2 YYREEE (reference sequence). With 5 bases removed from V and 5 bases from J, the gap between germline ends came to 11 bases.

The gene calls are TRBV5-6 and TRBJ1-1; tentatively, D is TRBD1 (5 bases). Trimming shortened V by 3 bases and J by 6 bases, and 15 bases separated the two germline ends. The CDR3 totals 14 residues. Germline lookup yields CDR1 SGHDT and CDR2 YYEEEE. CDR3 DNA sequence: TGTGCCAGCAGCTCACGTGGGGGGAGGTCTGAAGCTTTCTTT. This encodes CASSSRGGRSEAFF.

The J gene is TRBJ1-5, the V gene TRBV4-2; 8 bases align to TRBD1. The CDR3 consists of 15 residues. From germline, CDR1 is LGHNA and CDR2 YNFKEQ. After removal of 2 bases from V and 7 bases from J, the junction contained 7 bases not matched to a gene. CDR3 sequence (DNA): TGTGCCAGCAGCCAAAACGACAGGGGAGAACAGCCCCAGCATTTT. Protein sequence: CASSQNDRGEQPQHF.